A single sample is the source of the 28 T cell receptor beta chains below, sequenced in a study of cytomegalovirus exposure and HLA in healthy donors. The PCR employed 60 Vbeta primers together with 13 Jbeta primers. TCRdb keeps only in-frame clones here, not all; method: immunoSEQ multiplex PCR. The data hold around 180,000 clones, with approximately 80% observed a single time. Sequences were obtained from PBMCs. The receptors originated from a boy aged 2-15 years in good health and CMV-seronegative.

This clone has just a few counts. The chain uses TRBV19 and TRBJ2-7; 7 nucleotides agree with TRBD1. This CDR3 is built from 14 residues. The J segment lost 7 bases and the V segment lost 4 bases, leaving 10 bases of the junction unmatched. Germline CDR1 is LNHDA and CDR2 is SQIVND (reference sequence). CDR3 DNA: TGTGCCAGTAGTACCGGGACAGTCGATGATGAGCAGTACTTC. It is translated as CASSTGTVDDEQYF.

The chain joins TRBV10-3 to TRBJ1-4; unclear D gene. The germline CDR1 and CDR2 sequences are ENHRY and SYGVKD. The germline V and J ends were trimmed by 2 bases and 7 bases, with 11 bases remaining between them. The CDR3 covers 14 residues. The CDR3 protein is CAISEGEKSEKLFF. The CDR3 bases are TGTGCCATCAGTGAGGGAGAAAAGAGTGAAAAACTGTTTTTT.

The CDR3 sequence is CASSSVRQGPNTGELFF. The CDR3, as DNA: TGTGCCAGCAGCTCCGTGCGACAGGGACCGAACACCGGGGAGCTGTTTTTT. This chain connects TRBV7-9 to TRBJ2-2; 7 bases map to TRBD1. The CDR3 spans 17 residues. CDR1 and CDR2 (germline): SEHNR, FQNEAQ (reference sequence). The trim removed 4 bases at V and 0 bases at J, leaving 8 bases unmatched.

The chain's CDR3 is CASSFLGGAAYEQYF. The CDR3 DNA sequence: TGTGCCAGCAGTTTCCTCGGAGGTGCCGCCTACGAGCAGTACTTC. V gene TRBV27 combines with J gene TRBJ2-7; weak D call: TRBD2 (5 bases). Trimming pared 3 bases from V and 2 bases from J, leaving 14 bases between. This CDR3 has 15 residues. Germline CDR1 reads MNHEY; CDR2 reads SMNVEV (reference sequence).

V and J are TRBV19 and TRBJ1-2, with TRBD1 matching 7 bases. V dropped 11 bases and J dropped 7; count of bases not matched to a gene: 13. Germline V gene sequence: CDR1 LNHDA, CDR2 SQIVND (reference sequence). The CDR3 runs to 13 residues. The DNA for the CDR3 is TGTGCCTCAAACAGGGGACTTTCTTCTGGCTACACCTTC. Protein product: CASNRGLSSGYTF.

The chain couples TRBV30 to TRBJ2-5; 8 bases align to TRBD1. The J call may be in error: the DNA end matches TRBJ2-7 better. The CDR3 is 17 residues long. Germline-derived CDR1 and CDR2 are GTSNPN and SVGIG (reference sequence). CDR3 nucleotides: TGTGCCTGGATGGCCACCTTAGGGCAGGGGGCGTCTTACGAGCAGTACTTC. Its translation: CAWMATLGQGASYEQYF.

This clone showed up just a few times. J is TRBJ1-3 and V is TRBV6-5; no reliable D call. CDR1 MNHEY and CDR2 SVGAGI come from the germline V gene. The CDR3 spans 13 residues. The V end lost 6 bases, the J end lost 4 bases, and 10 bases lay between the germline ends. DNA of the CDR3: TGTGCCAGCAGGGAGGTGGCCGGAAACACCATATATTTT. Translation gives CASREVAGNTIYF.

The rearrangement links TRBV27 to TRBJ2-1; 13 bases line up with TRBD2. The germline V gene encodes CDR1 MNHEY and CDR2 SMNVEV (reference sequence). The CDR3 loop spans 16 amino acids. V shed 5 bases and J 5 bases; nucleotides not matched to a gene: 6. The CDR3, as DNA: TGTGCCAGCAGTCCACAAGGACTAGCGGGAGACAATGAGCAGTTCTTC. Protein product: CASSPQGLAGDNEQFF.

This chain connects TRBV27 to TRBJ2-1, with TRBD2 matching over 9 bases. After removal of 0 bases from V and 2 bases from J, the junction contained 5 bases not matched to a gene. Germline lookup yields CDR1 MNHEY and CDR2 SMNVEV (reference sequence). This CDR3 is 17 amino acids long. The CDR3 reads CASSLSPIAGAYNEQFF. The CDR3 nucleotides read TGTGCCAGCAGTTTATCACCAATAGCGGGGGCCTACAATGAGCAGTTCTTC.

In its sample, this clone was seen a few times. The chain is built from TRBV11-2 and TRBJ1-3; 7 nucleotides agree with TRBD1. This CDR3 region has 15 residues. CDR1 SGHAT and CDR2 FQNNGV come from the germline V gene. V was clipped by 5 bases and J by 0 bases; unmatched bases: 4. CDR3 protein: CASSQGQSSGNTIYF. The CDR3 bases are TGTGCCAGCAGCCAGGGACAGAGCTCTGGAAACACCATATATTTT.

The rearrangement uses TRBV28 and TRBJ2-3; 9 nucleotides align to TRBD2. Germline assignment: CDR1 MDHEN and CDR2 SYDVKM. Losses at the gene ends were 2 bases for V and 2 bases for J; bases not matched to a gene: 8. The CDR3 loop spans 17 amino acids. CDR3 protein: CASSLAKTSGFTDTQYF. In DNA form, the CDR3 reads TGTGCCAGCAGTTTAGCTAAGACTAGCGGCTTCACAGATACGCAGTATTTT.

V usage is TRBV19 and J usage is TRBJ2-2; TRBD2 aligns across 10 bases. The length of the CDR3 is 16 residues. Germline CDR1 LNHDA, CDR2 SQIVND (reference sequence). The trim removed 1 base at V and 7 bases at J, leaving 6 bases unmatched. The CDR3 bases are TGTGCCAGTAGTATAGCAAGCGGGGGGGCCATCGGGGAGCTGTTTTTT. This sequence encodes CASSIASGGAIGELFF.

This clone is a singleton in its sample. V and J are TRBV5-1 and TRBJ1-1, with D unresolved. There are 13 residues in the CDR3. The germline V gene has CDR1 SGHRS and CDR2 YFSETQ. V dropped 0 bases and J dropped 2 bases, with 5 bases sitting between them. The chain's CDR3 is CASSLVSNTEAFF. DNA of the CDR3: TGCGCCAGCAGCTTGGTCTCTAACACTGAAGCTTTCTTT.

This sequence joins TRBV4-1 and TRBJ2-5; 15 nucleotides match TRBD2. The V gene's germline CDR1 is MGHRA and CDR2 YSYEKL. The V gene end was trimmed by 0 bases and the J gene end by 5 bases; junction bases not matched to a gene: 13. The CDR3 is 20 residues long. The CDR3 sequence: CASSQEEGFGTSGRQETQYF. The CDR3 DNA follows: TGCGCCAGCAGCCAAGAAGAGGGCTTCGGGACTAGCGGGAGGCAGGAGACCCAGTACTTC.

This rearrangement joins TRBV11-2 to TRBJ1-4; D possibly corresponds to TRBD1 (5 bases). Between the trimmed V and J ends, which lost 0 bases and 1 base, there was a span of 6 bases. The CDR3 covers 15 residues. Germline V gene data show CDR1 as SGHAT and CDR2 as FQNNGV. CDR3 sequence (DNA): TGTGCCAGCAGCTTAGAGCAGGGAACTAATGAAAAACTGTTTTTT. As protein: CASSLEQGTNEKLFF.

The rearrangement joins TRBV27 to TRBJ2-2, with 10 nucleotides matching TRBD2. Germline loops: CDR1 MNHEY, CDR2 SMNVEV (reference sequence). This CDR3 region has 19 residues. Trimming cost V 8 bases and J 4 bases; bases outside gene matches: 19. The CDR3 protein is CASRPNPFSGRLATGELFF. Here the CDR3 DNA reads TGTGCCAGCCGTCCAAACCCCTTTAGCGGGAGGCTTGCCACCGGGGAGCTGTTTTTT.

The J gene is TRBJ2-3, the V gene TRBV28; a weak D match, TRBD1 (6 bases). The V end was cut by 3 bases, the J end by 1 base, with 11 bases between. CDR3 length equals 15 residues. Germline V lookup: CDR1 MDHEN, CDR2 SYDVKM. DNA of the CDR3: TGTGCCAGCAGTTTCCCGACAGGAGGCACAGATACGCAGTATTTT. Its translation: CASSFPTGGTDTQYF.

The chain has TRBV19 and TRBJ2-5, with 10 bases lining up with TRBD2. Germline CDR1 and CDR2: LNHDA and SQIVND (reference sequence). V lost 3 bases to trimming and J lost 5 bases; unmatched junction nucleotides: 6. The CDR3 extends over 15 amino acids. The CDR3 sequence is CASSIQRGGGETQYF. CDR3 nucleotides: TGTGCCAGTAGTATCCAGCGGGGGGGCGGTGAGACCCAGTACTTC.

The rearrangement uses TRBV19 and TRBJ1-4, with TRBD1 identical over 8 bases. With 3 bases clipped from V and 6 bases from J, the junction kept 9 bases outside the gene matches. CDR1 is LNHDA, CDR2 SQIVND, per germline (reference sequence). The CDR3 runs 16 residues. The CDR3 DNA reads as TGTGCCAGTAGTATCGAACCCGGGACAGGCTATGAAAAACTGTTTTTT. This translates into CASSIEPGTGYEKLFF.

The CDR3: CASSFKPRTTRTDTQYF. The CDR3 coding sequence is TGTGCCAGCAGCTTCAAGCCGCGGACTACCCGCACAGATACGCAGTATTTT. The J gene is TRBJ2-3, the V gene TRBV7-8, with D tentatively TRBD2 (6 bases). V was shortened by 3 bases and J by 1 base, with 17 bases between the two germline ends. Germline V lookup: CDR1 SGHVS, CDR2 FQNEAQ. The CDR3 sequence is 17 residues long.

The chain uses TRBV7-2 and TRBJ2-1; no reliable D call. The CDR3 has 15 amino acids. The V end lost 7 bases, the J end lost 0 bases, and 13 bases lay between the germline ends. Germline CDR1 is SGHTA and CDR2 is FQGNSA. CDR3 sequence: CASTTEESSYNEQFF. The CDR3 DNA reads TGTGCCAGCACAACTGAGGAGAGCTCCTACAATGAGCAGTTCTTC. The complete variable domain, with remaining parts taken from reference TRBV7-2 and TRBJ2-1, reads GAGVSQSPSNKVTEKGKDVELRCDPISGHTALYWYRQSLGQGLEFLIYFQGNSAPDKSGLPSDRFSAERTGGSVSTLTIQRTQQEDSAVYLCASTTEESSYNEQFFGPGTRLTVL.

This rearrangement joins TRBV18 to TRBJ2-2, with 12 positions matching TRBD2. J lost 5 bases, V lost 6 bases, and 4 bases had no gene match. Per germline, CDR1 KGHSH and CDR2 LQKENI. This CDR3 contains 15 residues. In DNA form, the CDR3 reads TGTGCCAGCTCTCCGACTAGCGGGAGTACCGGGGAGCTGTTTTTT. Translated, it gives CASSPTSGSTGELFF. Variable domain in full (rest from reference TRBV18 and TRBJ2-2): NAGVMQNPRHLVRRRGQEARLRCSPMKGHSHVYWYRQLPEEGLKFMVYLQKENIIDESGMPKERFSAEFPKEGPSILRIQQVVRGDSAAYFCASSPTSGSTGELFFGEGSRLTVL.

This rearrangement joins TRBV5-1 to TRBJ2-7, with 7 bases lining up with TRBD1. V trimming: 0 bases; J trimming: 5 bases; junction bases outside the gene matches: 2. This CDR3 is 13 amino acids long. Germline CDR1 SGHRS, CDR2 YFSETQ. The CDR3 protein is CASSLERGHEQYF. The CDR3 DNA is TGCGCCAGCAGCTTGGAGAGGGGGCACGAGCAGTACTTC.

This clone was observed once. This chain links TRBV18 with TRBJ2-1, with 7 bases aligning to TRBD1. Germline V gives CDR1 KGHSH, CDR2 LQKENI. This CDR3 comprises 15 residues. The V and J ends lost 3 bases and 4 bases, in that order; junction bases with no gene match: 6. The CDR3 loop reads CASSPNSDRYNEQFF. The CDR3 nucleotides are TGTGCCAGCTCACCGAATTCGGACAGGTACAATGAGCAGTTCTTC.

The V call is TRBV7-2, the J call TRBJ2-1, with D possibly matching TRBD1 (6 bases). The CDR3 has 16 residues. V was trimmed by 6 bases and J by 8 bases, leaving 23 bases between them. Looked up from germline, CDR1 is SGHTA and CDR2 is FQGNSA. The CDR3 protein is CASSPASGAMGDEQFF. In DNA form, the CDR3 reads TGTGCCAGCAGTCCCGCCTCAGGGGCAATGGGCGATGAGCAGTTCTTC.

V is TRBV6-5 and J is TRBJ1-1; no reliable D call. This CDR3 region has 14 residues. Germline V gene lookup returns CDR1 MNHEY and CDR2 SVGAGI. Trimming took off 6 bases at V and 1 base at J, with 12 bases between the two ends. The CDR3 spells CASRATHTNTEAFF. The CDR3 bases are TGTGCCAGCAGGGCGACACACACGAACACTGAAGCTTTCTTT.

This CDR3 is CASSLPTLTGGNEKLFF. The CDR3 region has the DNA TGTGCCAGCAGCTTACCCACCCTAACAGGGGGTAATGAAAAACTGTTTTTT. The chain employs TRBV7-9 and TRBJ1-4, with 8 bases matching TRBD1. Germline trimming cut 2 bases from V and 4 bases from J; bases unmatched to any gene: 9. In germline, CDR1 is SEHNR, CDR2 FQNEAQ (reference sequence). The CDR3 is 17 amino acids.

V gene TRBV27 combines with J gene TRBJ1-6; no firm D call. V was shortened by 3 bases and J by 3 bases, with 12 bases between the two germline ends. This CDR3 has 16 amino acids. CDR1 and CDR2 from the germline V gene are MNHEY and SMNVEV (reference sequence). CDR3 amino acids: CASSLSGKNYNSPLHF. CDR3 DNA: TGTGCCAGCAGTTTGTCGGGGAAAAACTATAATTCACCCCTCCACTTT.